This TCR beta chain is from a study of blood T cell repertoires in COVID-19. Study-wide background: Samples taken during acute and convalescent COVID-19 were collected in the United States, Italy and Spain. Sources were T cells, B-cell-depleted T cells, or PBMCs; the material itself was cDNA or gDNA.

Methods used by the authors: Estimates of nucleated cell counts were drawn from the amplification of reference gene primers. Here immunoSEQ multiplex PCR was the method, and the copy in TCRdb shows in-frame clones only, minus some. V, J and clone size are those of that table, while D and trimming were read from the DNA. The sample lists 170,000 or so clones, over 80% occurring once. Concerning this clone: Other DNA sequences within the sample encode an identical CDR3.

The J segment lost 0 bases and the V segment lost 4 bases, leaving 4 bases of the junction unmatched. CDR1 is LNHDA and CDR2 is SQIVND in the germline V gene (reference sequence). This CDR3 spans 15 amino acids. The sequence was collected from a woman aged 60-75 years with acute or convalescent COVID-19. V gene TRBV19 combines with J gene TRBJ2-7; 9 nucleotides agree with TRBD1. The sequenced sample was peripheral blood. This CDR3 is CASSTPGQGSYEQYF. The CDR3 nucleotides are TGTGCCAGTAGTACGCCGGGACAGGGCTCCTACGAGCAGTACTTC.